This T cell receptor (beta chain) is drawn from a study of siplizumab effects on memory and regulatory T cells. As regards this clone: Its antigen is undetermined.

Investigators obtained sequences from unstimulated naive, memory, effector memory and TEMRA subsets in three donor pairs. Data came from immunoSEQ multiplex PCR; TCRdb stores just in-frame clones and leaves some out. The repertoire holds tens of thousands of clones, with just over 95% as singletons. Study-level points and caveats: With siplizumab, mappable alloreactive CD4+ clones averaged approximately 69% Treg-derived, versus more than 25% in controls. For siplizumab cultures, the suppressive function of their proliferating Tregs was not confirmed. Alloreactive clones mapping to unstimulated subsets formed only a minor fraction.

CDR3 length: 13 amino acids. The trim removed 5 bases at V and 6 bases at J, leaving 3 bases unmatched. The germline V gene encodes CDR1 PRHDT and CDR2 FYEKMQ (reference sequence). Sequenced sample: naive CD8+ T cells sorted from blood. This receptor was taken from a human donor in good health. The chain links TRBV13 to TRBJ2-2, with TRBD2 identical over 7 bases. The chain's CDR3 is CASSTGGSGELFF. CDR3 nucleotides: TGTGCCAGCAGCACCGGGGGGTCCGGGGAGCTGTTTTTT. Full variable domain (outside the CDR3, taken from reference TRBV13 and TRBJ2-2): AAGVIQSPRHLIKEKRETATLKCYPIPRHDTVYWYQQGPGQDPQFLISFYEKMQSDKGSIPDRFSAQQFSDYHSELNMSSLELGDSALYFCASSTGGSGELFFGEGSRLTVL.